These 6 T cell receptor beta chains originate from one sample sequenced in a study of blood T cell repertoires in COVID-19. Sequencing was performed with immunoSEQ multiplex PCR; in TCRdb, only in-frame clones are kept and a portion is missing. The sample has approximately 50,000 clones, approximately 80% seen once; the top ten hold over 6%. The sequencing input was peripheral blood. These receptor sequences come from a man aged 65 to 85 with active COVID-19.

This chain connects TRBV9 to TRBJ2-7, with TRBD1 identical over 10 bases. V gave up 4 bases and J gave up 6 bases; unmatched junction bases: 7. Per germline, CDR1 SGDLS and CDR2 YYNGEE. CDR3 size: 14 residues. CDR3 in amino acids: CASSPGTGVTEQYF. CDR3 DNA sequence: TGTGCCAGCAGCCCCGGGACAGGGGTTACCGAGCAGTACTTC. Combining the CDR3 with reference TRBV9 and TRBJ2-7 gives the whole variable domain DSGVTQTPKHLITATGQRVTLRCSPRSGDLSVYWYQQSLDQGLQFLIQYYNGEERAKGNILERFSAQQFPDLHSELNLSSLELGDSALYFCASSPGTGVTEQYFGPGTRLTVT.

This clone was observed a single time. The CDR3 DNA sequence: TGTGCCAGCAGCTGGGGACATGGGGGAGCCGGGGAGCTGTTTTTT. It yields the protein CASSWGHGGAGELFF. This chain uses TRBV5-6 with TRBJ2-2, with a possible D match to TRBD1 (6 bases). V was trimmed by 3 bases and J by 6 bases, leaving 15 bases between them. Germline assignment: CDR1 SGHDT and CDR2 YYEEEE. The length of the CDR3 is 15 residues.

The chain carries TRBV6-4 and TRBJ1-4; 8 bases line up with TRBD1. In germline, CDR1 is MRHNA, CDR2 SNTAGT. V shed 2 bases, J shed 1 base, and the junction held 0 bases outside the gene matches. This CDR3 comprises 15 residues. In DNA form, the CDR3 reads TGTGCCAGCAGTGACACAGGGGGAACTAATGAAAAACTGTTTTTT. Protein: CASSDTGGTNEKLFF.

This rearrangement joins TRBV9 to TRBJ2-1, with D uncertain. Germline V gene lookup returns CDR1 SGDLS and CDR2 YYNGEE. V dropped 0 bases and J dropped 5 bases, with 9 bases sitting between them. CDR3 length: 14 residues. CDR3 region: CASSVDSTHNEQFF. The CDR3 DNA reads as TGTGCCAGCAGCGTAGACAGTACCCACAATGAGCAGTTCTTC.

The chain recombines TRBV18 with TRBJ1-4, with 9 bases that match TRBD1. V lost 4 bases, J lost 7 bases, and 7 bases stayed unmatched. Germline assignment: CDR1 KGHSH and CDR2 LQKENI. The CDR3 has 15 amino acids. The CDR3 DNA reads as TGTGCCAGCTCACTACAGGGGGCAGGAAGTGAAAAACTGTTTTTT. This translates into CASSLQGAGSEKLFF.

The CDR3 nucleotides read TGTGCGGCGGGTATAGCTATCTACGAGCAGTACTTC. Its translation: CAAGIAIYEQYF. This sequence joins TRBV2 and TRBJ2-7; tentative D call: TRBD2 (5 bases). The germline V gene has CDR1 SNHLY and CDR2 FYNNEI. This CDR3 region has 12 residues.